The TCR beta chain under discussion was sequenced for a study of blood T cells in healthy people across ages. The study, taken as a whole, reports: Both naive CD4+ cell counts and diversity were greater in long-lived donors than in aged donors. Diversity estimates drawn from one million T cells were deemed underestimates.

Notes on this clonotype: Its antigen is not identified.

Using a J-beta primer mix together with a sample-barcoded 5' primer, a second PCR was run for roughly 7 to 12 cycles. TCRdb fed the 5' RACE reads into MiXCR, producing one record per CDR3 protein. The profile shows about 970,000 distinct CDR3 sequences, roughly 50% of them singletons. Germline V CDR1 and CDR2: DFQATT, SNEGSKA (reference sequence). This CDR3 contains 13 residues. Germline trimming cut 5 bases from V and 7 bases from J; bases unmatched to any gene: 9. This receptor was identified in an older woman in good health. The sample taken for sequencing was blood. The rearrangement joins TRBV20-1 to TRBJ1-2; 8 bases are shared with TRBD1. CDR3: CSAGLGQGIGYTF. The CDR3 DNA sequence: TGCAGTGCTGGGCTCGGACAGGGAATTGGCTACACCTTC.